This entry concerns a single T cell receptor beta chain. Its antigen is undetermined. Other DNA sequences in this sample translate to the same CDR3. Germline values: CDR1 SGHTA, CDR2 FQGNSA. Trimming at V came to 3 bases and at J to 3 bases, leaving 2 bases not matched to a gene. The CDR3 is 14 residues long. This record belongs to a study of CD4 T cell repertoires in COVID-19. Regarding the study as a whole: SARS-CoV and/or HKU1 spike cultures shared between roughly 7 and 26% of SARS-CoV-2 clonotypes. Sharing of several most expanded SARS-CoV-2-reactive clonotypes across memory subsets suggested intraclonal diversification.

The method was immunoSEQ multiplex PCR; TCRdb's version includes in-frame clones alone and lacks a portion of them. Seen here are about 550 clones, 22% observed once, and the top ten hold 15%. Recombinant SARS-CoV-2 spike or nucleoprotein, presented by autologous monocytes, stimulated the CFSE-labeled cells. Starting input per subset culture: more than 4x10^5 cells. Sequencing used circulating follicular helper CD4+ T cells, cultured in vitro, obtained after recovery from COVID-19. This receptor was obtained from a human donor who had COVID-19. The chain combines TRBV7-2 with TRBJ2-7, with 10 bases that match TRBD2. The CDR3 is CASSLERGGYEQYF. The CDR3 DNA reads TGTGCCAGCAGCTTGGAGCGGGGGGGCTACGAGCAGTACTTC.